A single sample gave rise to the 29 T cell receptor beta chains below, sequenced in a study of blood T cells in healthy people across ages. For the second PCR, which ran for roughly 7 to 11 cycles, a sample-barcoded 5' primer and a J-beta primer mix were used. Each CDR3 protein is one row after TCRdb ran MiXCR on the 5' RACE reads. The table records 1.5 million to 2 million distinct CDR3 sequences, under 30% of them present only once. Specimen: blood. Receptors were obtained from a woman aged 25-40 years in good health.

As for this clonotype: A much larger clone sits a single nucleotide away, making a read error possible. The chain recombines TRBV29-1 with TRBJ1-2; D perhaps matches TRBD1 (5 bases). Germline loops: CDR1 SQVTM, CDR2 ANQGSEA. The length of the CDR3 is 13 residues. The CDR3 region is CSVERAGLYDYTF. The CDR3 DNA reads as TGCAGCGTTGAACGGGCAGGGTTGTATGACTACACCTTC. The full variable domain, with the rest looked up from reference TRBV29-1 and TRBJ1-2, is SAVISQKPSRDICQRGTSLTIQCQVDSQVTMMFWYRQQPGQSLTLIATANQGSEATYESGFVIDKFPISRPNLTFSTLTVSNMSPEDSSIYLCSVERAGLYDYTFGSGTRLTVV.

V is TRBV7-2 and J is TRBJ2-3, with TRBD2 matching 10 bases. The J segment lost 6 bases and the V segment lost 5 bases, leaving 14 bases of the junction unmatched. The germline gives CDR1 SGHTA, CDR2 FQGNSA. The CDR3 consists of 17 residues. The CDR3: CASSPRFLAGVVDTQYF. Written as DNA, the CDR3 is TGTGCCAGCAGCCCCCGTTTTCTAGCGGGAGTGGTGGATACGCAGTATTTT.

This clonotype appeared many times. V usage is TRBV4-3 and J usage is TRBJ2-7, with 10 positions matching TRBD2. From germline, CDR1 is LGHNA and CDR2 YSLEER. V lost 2 bases, J lost 7 bases, and 5 bases stayed unmatched. The CDR3 spans 14 residues. CDR3 in DNA: TGCGCCAGCAGCCAAACACTAGCGGGAAGGGAGCAGTACTTC. This sequence encodes CASSQTLAGREQYF.

V is TRBV7-9 and J is TRBJ1-2; D is undetermined. The CDR3 totals 15 residues. The germline V gene has CDR1 SEHNR and CDR2 FQNEAQ (reference sequence). The V end lost 0 bases, the J end lost 5 bases, and 13 bases lay between the germline ends. DNA of the CDR3: TGTGCCAGCAGCTTAGCGCGGCAGGAGGCGTATGGCTACACCTTC. It specifies CASSLARQEAYGYTF.

The chain joins TRBV20-1 to TRBJ2-4; TRBD2 matches 13 bases. The J call may not be correct, given that the DNA end is closer to TRBJ2-7. Germline V gene sequence: CDR1 DFQATT, CDR2 SNEGSKA (reference sequence). This CDR3 is 13 amino acids long. The CDR3 DNA follows: TGCAGTGCCGGGACTAGCGGGATTGGCGAGCAGTACTTC. This gives the protein CSAGTSGIGEQYF.

This chain connects TRBV7-3 to TRBJ2-7; 8 bases map to TRBD2. The J call may be faulty, since TRBJ2-5 better matches the DNA end. This CDR3 contains 15 residues. In germline, CDR1 is SGHTA, CDR2 FQGTGA. CDR3 sequence reads: CASSLTSAKGETQYF. CDR3 sequence (DNA): TGTGCCAGCAGCTTGACTAGCGCGAAGGGGGAGACCCAGTACTTC.

Worth noting for this clonotype: A much larger clonotype is one base distant, so this may be a read error. The V and J genes are TRBV29-1 and TRBJ2-1; 8 bases fit TRBD2. V trimming: 7 bases; J trimming: 7 bases; junction bases outside the gene matches: 6. This CDR3 spans 12 amino acids. Germline V CDR1 and CDR2: SQVTM, ANQGSEA. The CDR3 DNA follows: TGCAGCGCCGGGGCTAGCGGGAATGAGCAGTTCTTC. It codes for CSAGASGNEQFF.

The table lists this clonotype with a few counts. The V call is TRBV29-1, the J call TRBJ2-7, with D possibly TRBD1 on 5 matching bases. Germline values: CDR1 SQVTM, CDR2 ANQGSEA. CDR3 length equals 13 residues. Trimming took 0 bases from V and 4 from J, leaving 10 bases between them. The CDR3 nucleotides are TGCAGCGTTGAAGATAAGGACACTTACGAGCAGTACTTC. Its translation: CSVEDKDTYEQYF.

This clonotype turned up a few times. The genes are TRBV7-2 and TRBJ2-5; perhaps TRBD1 as D (6 bases). Looked up from germline, CDR1 is SGHTA and CDR2 is FQGNSA. The CDR3 has 15 residues. Trimming left V 4 bases short and J 9 bases short, with 21 bases between. This CDR3 reads CASSSRQAIEGPQYF. In nucleotides, the CDR3 is TGTGCCAGCAGCTCCCGACAGGCTATAGAGGGTCCCCAGTACTTC.

The V and J genes are TRBV7-9 and TRBJ2-5; 10 nucleotides match TRBD2. The ends lost 3 bases at V and 5 bases at J; junction bases unmatched: 6. CDR1 and CDR2 from the germline V gene are SEHNR and FQNEAQ (reference sequence). The CDR3 is 15 residues long. The CDR3 spells CASSFASGSLETQYF. The CDR3 nucleotides read TGTGCCAGCAGCTTCGCTAGCGGGAGCCTGGAGACCCAGTACTTC. The full variable domain, in which reference TRBV7-9 and TRBJ2-5 provide the parts outside the CDR3, is DTGVSQNPRHKITKRGQNVTFRCDPISEHNRLYWYRQTLGQGPEFLTYFQNEAQLEKSRLLSDRFSAERPKGSFSTLEIQRTEQGDSAMYLCASSFASGSLETQYFGPGTRLLVL.

The chain carries TRBV11-3 and TRBJ2-3, with D possibly matching TRBD1 (6 bases). Trimming took 0 bases from V and 3 from J, leaving 10 bases between them. CDR3 length: 15 residues. Germline V CDR1 and CDR2: SGHNT, YENEEA. In DNA, the CDR3 is TGTGCCAGCAGCTTAGACAGGGGAATGACAGATACGCAGTATTTT. As protein: CASSLDRGMTDTQYF.

Concerning this clonotype itself: A read error may produce the germline difference seen at one junction end. The rearrangement uses TRBV6-1 and TRBJ2-5; 10 bases are a match to TRBD2. CDR3 length: 18 residues. Per germline, CDR1 MNHNS and CDR2 SASEGT. DNA of the CDR3: TGTGCCAGCAGCGGGGTGGTAGCGGGGGGCTTAATAGTGGAGACCCGGTACTTC. This encodes CASSGVVAGGLIVETRYF.

Concerning this clonotype: One base away lies a much larger clone, so this may be a sequencing read error. The V and J genes are TRBV12-3 or TRBV12-4 and TRBJ1-5; the match to TRBD1 covers 9 bases. The CDR3 contains 16 residues. The CDR3 region is CAISLRTGDSNQPQHF. The CDR3 DNA reads TGTGCCATCAGTTTAAGGACAGGGGATAGCAATCAGCCCCAGCATTTT.

There are many counts of this clonotype. The chain uses TRBV12-3 or TRBV12-4 and TRBJ2-7, with 16 bases identical to TRBD2. V lost 4 bases, J lost 7 bases, and 4 bases stayed unmatched. This CDR3 is 15 amino acids long. Here the CDR3 DNA reads TGTGCCAGCAGTTGGGGACTAGCGGGGGGGTATGAGCAGTACTTC. Translating it yields CASSWGLAGGYEQYF.

This clonotype has a handful of counts. The chain employs TRBV7-9 and TRBJ1-6, with D unclear. Germline values: CDR1 SEHNR, CDR2 FQNEAQ (reference sequence). Trimming stripped 1 base from V and 7 bases from J, with 8 bases between. CDR3 size: 14 residues. The CDR3 here is CASSLEMPNSPLHF. The CDR3 DNA is TGTGCCAGCAGCTTAGAAATGCCGAATTCACCCCTCCACTTT.

Of note for this clonotype: The germline gene is not matched at one end of the junction; a read error may be the cause. The chain uses TRBV28 and TRBJ1-5; no definite D call. Per germline, CDR1 MDHEN and CDR2 SYDVKM. This CDR3 has 17 amino acids. CDR3 sequence reads: CASHLLGSAEFNQPQNF. CDR3 coding DNA: TGTGCCAGCCATTTATTAGGCAGCGCAGAATTCAATCAGCCCCAGAATTTT.

The CDR3 spells CSVEKGDTRWTEAFF. CDR3 coding DNA: TGCAGCGTTGAGAAGGGGGATACCCGGTGGACTGAAGCTTTCTTT. The chain combines TRBV29-1 with TRBJ1-1; D possibly corresponds to TRBD1 (6 bases). Trimming removed 3 bases at V and 5 bases at J, with 19 bases between. Germline V gene lookup returns CDR1 SQVTM and CDR2 ANQGSEA. This CDR3 is built from 15 residues.

The V call is TRBV7-9, the J call TRBJ1-2; D might be TRBD1 (5 bases). The V gene's germline CDR1 is SEHNR and CDR2 FQNEAQ (reference sequence). V lost 5 bases and J lost 4, with 11 bases in between. The CDR3 consists of 13 residues. The CDR3: CASSKQVSYGYTF. CDR3 in DNA: TGTGCCAGCAGCAAACAGGTTTCCTATGGCTACACCTTC.

As regards this clonotype: A read error may produce the germline difference seen at one junction end. The chain combines TRBV28 with TRBJ2-7; perhaps TRBD1 as D (5 bases). Germline V gene lookup returns CDR1 MDHEN and CDR2 SYDVKM. The CDR3 contains 14 residues. The CDR3 DNA sequence: TGTGCCAGCAGTTTATTTGCAGGGCCGGTCGAGCGGTACTTC. This translates into CASSLFAGPVERYF.

The V and J genes are TRBV29-1 and TRBJ2-4; possible D gene TRBD2, 6 bases. Germline CDR1 SQVTM, CDR2 ANQGSEA. The CDR3 runs to 15 residues. V lost 7 bases to trimming and J lost 13 bases, with 29 bases between them. CDR3 coding DNA: TGCAGCGCAGCCCTAGGAGGGAGTCTGCATCGGGAGCAGTACTTC. Protein: CSAALGGSLHREQYF.

This clonotype was counted many times. The chain employs TRBV18 and TRBJ2-4; a possible D gene is TRBD2 (5 bases). The V gene lost 3 bases and the J gene lost 13 bases, with 13 bases spanning the gap. CDR3 length equals 12 residues. Germline loops: CDR1 KGHSH, CDR2 LQKENI. The CDR3 region is CASSPPWGEQYF. The CDR3 DNA reads TGTGCCAGCTCACCTCCCTGGGGAGAGCAGTACTTC.

Concerning this clonotype itself: A junction boundary mismatches the germline segment, possibly from a read error. The V and J genes are TRBV6-1 and TRBJ1-3; D is undetermined. Germline V gives CDR1 MNHNS, CDR2 SASEGT. The length of the CDR3 is 15 residues. The CDR3 nucleotides read TGTGCCAGTAGTGAAGCGCTGAGTCCTGGAAACACCATATATTTT. It translates to CASSEALSPGNTIYF.

The chain recombines TRBV5-1 with TRBJ2-1; D unclear. Deletions cut 2 bases from V and 4 bases from J, with 13 bases between. Germline lookup yields CDR1 SGHRS and CDR2 YFSETQ. This CDR3 comprises 15 residues. The CDR3 coding sequence is TGCGCCAGCAGCTTTAGGACGTCGCGTTACAATGAGCAGTTCTTC. It codes for CASSFRTSRYNEQFF.

This clonotype has a handful of counts. The chain uses TRBV29-1 and TRBJ1-2, with a possible D match to TRBD1 (6 bases). V was clipped by 7 bases and J by 3 bases, with 21 bases between them. Per germline, CDR1 SQVTM and CDR2 ANQGSEA. CDR3 length: 15 residues. In DNA form, the CDR3 reads TGCAGCGGCTTAAGACAGGCTAGGGTCGACTATGGCTACACCTTC. Amino acids: CSGLRQARVDYGYTF.

This clonotype was counted many times. The gene calls are TRBV5-1 and TRBJ2-7; the match to TRBD2 covers 12 bases. The junction had 4 bases not matched to a gene; V was cut back by 4 bases and J by 2 bases. This CDR3 has 15 amino acids. Germline CDR1 reads SGHRS; CDR2 reads YFSETQ. The CDR3 nucleotides read TGCGCCAGCAGCATACGGACTAGCGGGACCTACGAGCAGTACTTC. It codes for CASSIRTSGTYEQYF.

As for this clonotype: A read error may produce the germline difference seen at one junction end. The gene calls are TRBV25-1 and TRBJ2-1; TRBD2 aligns across 8 bases. Germline V gene lookup returns CDR1 MGHDK and CDR2 SYGVNS. The CDR3 extends over 15 amino acids. This chain's CDR3 is CANSEEAGGYNGQFF. In DNA form, the CDR3 reads TGTGCCAACAGTGAAGAGGCGGGGGGCTACAATGGGCAGTTCTTC.

This sequence joins TRBV20-1 and TRBJ2-5; D is uncertain. Germline values: CDR1 DFQATT, CDR2 SNEGSKA (reference sequence). The CDR3 length is 11 residues. The ends were cut back, 3 bases at V and 9 bases at J, with 11 bases in the middle. The CDR3 loop reads CSASFPGAQYF. DNA of the CDR3: TGCAGTGCTAGTTTCCCAGGAGCCCAGTACTTC.

The chain carries TRBV28 and TRBJ1-1, with a weak D call TRBD1 (6 bases). The CDR3 extends over 18 amino acids. The V gene's germline CDR1 is MDHEN and CDR2 SYDVKM. Trimming took off 8 bases at V and 0 bases at J, with 25 bases between the two ends. CDR3 coding DNA: TGTGCCAGCCCTAAGCAGGGCACAGGGAGTGGGATGAACACTGAAGCTTTCTTT. Translation gives CASPKQGTGSGMNTEAFF.

This clonotype occurred many times. The J gene is TRBJ2-5, the V gene TRBV29-1; 7 bases map to TRBD2. The CDR3 runs 14 residues. CDR1 and CDR2 (germline): SQVTM, ANQGSEA. The J segment lost 5 bases and the V segment lost 6 bases, leaving 12 bases of the junction unmatched. CDR3 loop: CSVVQWEGLETQYF. The CDR3 nucleotides read TGCAGCGTCGTTCAGTGGGAGGGCCTGGAGACCCAGTACTTC.